These 16 T cell receptor beta chains came from one sample sequenced in a study of early T cells in non-severe SARS-CoV-2 infection. TCRdb reprocessed the 5' RACE reads via MiXCR and lists one record per CDR3 protein. The data contain fewer than 50,000 distinct CDR3 sequences, more than 5.5% of them seen just once; the ten biggest clones take up approximately 3%. The sequences come from whole blood, collected at baseline. These TCRs come from an adult who was a healthcare worker with PCR-confirmed SARS-CoV-2 infection or an uninfected control (not recorded which).

This clonotype was found a few times. The V call is TRBV12-3 or TRBV12-4, the J call TRBJ2-2; TRBD1 matches at 9 bases. V lost 2 bases and J lost 5; bases outside the gene matches: 6. The CDR3 is made up of 16 amino acids. The CDR3 protein is CASSLFRGQGTGELFF. The CDR3 coding sequence is TGTGCCAGCAGTTTATTTAGGGGACAGGGAACCGGGGAGCTGTTTTTT.

The table lists this clonotype with many counts. The chain couples TRBV19 to TRBJ2-7, with 11 bases fitting TRBD1. Germline V gene sequence: CDR1 LNHDA, CDR2 SQIVND (reference sequence). Trimming removed 10 bases from V and 2 bases from J; junction bases left unmatched: 7. This CDR3 has 14 residues. CDR3 sequence: CATSDRGLAYEQYF. The CDR3 DNA is TGTGCCACCTCGGACAGGGGGCTAGCCTACGAGCAGTACTTC. Looking up the rest from reference TRBV19 and TRBJ2-7 gives the full variable domain: DGGITQSPKYLFRKEGQNVTLSCEQNLNHDAMYWYRQDPGQGLRLIYYSQIVNDFQKGDIAEGYSVSREKKESFPLTVTSAQKNPTAFYLCATSDRGLAYEQYFGPGTRLTVT.

The table lists this clonotype with many counts. This chain joins TRBV11-2 and TRBJ2-3, with TRBD2 matching 8 bases. The CDR3 loop spans 18 amino acids. V shed 1 base, J shed 1 base, and the junction held 10 bases outside the gene matches. CDR1 and CDR2 (germline): SGHAT, FQNNGV. CDR3 nucleotide sequence: TGTGCCAGCAGCTTAGGACTATTGGCTAGCGGGCGCACAGATACGCAGTATTTT. It translates to CASSLGLLASGRTDTQYF. Filled out from reference TRBV11-2 and TRBJ2-3, the complete variable domain reads EAGVAQSPRYKIIEKRQSVAFWCNPISGHATLYWYQQILGQGPKLLIQFQNNGVVDDSQLPKDRFSAERLKGVDSTLKIQPAKLEDSAVYLCASSLGLLASGRTDTQYFGPGTRLTVL.

The V gene is TRBV4-3, the J gene TRBJ2-1, with 7 nucleotides matching TRBD2. The CDR3 is 17 amino acids. Germline V gene data show CDR1 as LGHNA and CDR2 as YSLEER. V was clipped by 1 base and J by 5 bases; unmatched bases: 11. The CDR3 loop reads CASSQGSWLGGDNEQFF. In DNA, the CDR3 is TGCGCCAGCAGCCAAGGAAGCTGGCTGGGAGGGGACAATGAGCAGTTCTTC.

The chain is built from TRBV5-4 and TRBJ2-5; maybe TRBD1 (5 bases). Trimming stripped 0 bases from V and 0 bases from J, with 12 bases between. The CDR3 contains 16 residues. The germline gives CDR1 SGHNT, CDR2 YYREEE (reference sequence). CDR3 sequence (DNA): TGTGCCAGCAGCTTGGAAAGGACATTGTACCAAGAGACCCAGTACTTC. Its protein is CASSLERTLYQETQYF.

This clonotype was seen repeatedly, ten times or more. The rearrangement links TRBV30 to TRBJ1-2; D uncertain. The length of the CDR3 is 15 residues. Germline V lookup: CDR1 GTSNPN, CDR2 SVGIG (reference sequence). The ends were cut back, 0 bases at V and 0 bases at J, with 11 bases in the middle. The CDR3, as DNA: TGTGCCTGGAGTGTGGTCCACAAAGCTAACTATGGCTACACCTTC. It codes for CAWSVVHKANYGYTF.

This clonotype has ten or more counts. The chain joins TRBV7-8 to TRBJ1-2; no clear D. The germline V gene encodes CDR1 SGHVS and CDR2 FQNEAQ. The CDR3 has 15 amino acids. Trimming stripped 0 bases from V and 5 bases from J, with 13 bases between. The CDR3 sequence is CASSLAGGRTYGYTF. CDR3 sequence (DNA): TGTGCCAGCAGCTTAGCTGGAGGGCGTACGTATGGCTACACCTTC.

The V and J genes are TRBV20-1 and TRBJ2-7; D possibly corresponds to TRBD1 (5 bases). V lost 0 bases and J 4 bases, leaving 16 bases between the germline ends. CDR3 length: 15 amino acids. Germline V gives CDR1 DFQATT, CDR2 SNEGSKA (reference sequence). For the CDR3, the DNA is TGCAGTGCTAGAGAAAGGGGTCTGTCCCCTTACGAGCAGTACTTC. It yields the protein CSARERGLSPYEQYF.

This chain's CDR3 is CSASPRTGDHQPQHF. For the CDR3, the DNA is TGCAGTGCTAGCCCTAGGACAGGGGACCATCAGCCCCAGCATTTT. This chain uses TRBV20-1 with TRBJ1-5, with 9 nucleotides matching TRBD1. The CDR3 length is 15 residues. V gave up 3 bases and J gave up 5 bases; unmatched junction bases: 8. The germline gives CDR1 DFQATT, CDR2 SNEGSKA (reference sequence).

This clonotype was counted between two and nine times. The rearrangement uses TRBV4-3 and TRBJ2-5; 11 bases line up with TRBD1. The germline CDR1 and CDR2 sequences are LGHNA and YSLEER. The junction had 18 bases not matched to a gene; V was cut back by 4 bases and J by 5 bases. The CDR3 contains 19 residues. For the CDR3, the DNA is TGCGCCAGCAGCCTCTCCCCGGAGGGGCCCGGGACAGGGGGGGAGACCCAGTACTTC. It translates to CASSLSPEGPGTGGETQYF.

This clonotype was observed many times. V usage is TRBV7-6 and J usage is TRBJ2-5, with D perhaps matching TRBD2 (6 bases). The V end was cut by 5 bases, the J end by 4 bases, with 14 bases between. This CDR3 region has 14 residues. Germline V gives CDR1 SGHVS, CDR2 FNYEAQ. CDR3: CASSQGLARETQYF. CDR3 nucleotide sequence: TGTGCCAGCAGCCAGGGACTGGCGCGAGAGACCCAGTACTTC.

The chain has TRBV11-3 and TRBJ2-3, with D uncertain. From germline, CDR1 is SGHNT and CDR2 YENEEA. The CDR3 spans 12 residues. The germline V and J ends were trimmed by 5 bases and 5 bases, with 8 bases remaining between them. The CDR3 DNA is TGTGCCAGCAGCAGGTCCCGAGATACGCAGTATTTT. Translation: CASSRSRDTQYF.

In regard to this clonotype: This sequence may be a read error, since a much larger clone differs from it by one base. The chain links TRBV28 to TRBJ2-1; no definite D call. The CDR3 is made up of 13 amino acids. Germline CDR1 is MDHEN and CDR2 is SYDVKM. V was clipped by 6 bases and J by 0 bases, with 6 bases between them. The CDR3 protein is CASRGSSYNEQFF. The CDR3 DNA sequence: TGTGCCAGCAGGGGTAGCTCCTACAATGAGCAGTTCTTC.

This rearrangement joins TRBV6-6 to TRBJ2-7; weak D call: TRBD1 (6 bases). The CDR3 covers 14 residues. V lost 6 bases and J lost 6, with 18 bases in between. Looked up from germline, CDR1 is MNHNY and CDR2 is SVGAGI (reference sequence). CDR3 sequence reads: CASRFRDISPEQYF. CDR3 DNA sequence: TGTGCCAGCAGATTCCGGGACATTTCCCCCGAGCAGTACTTC.

This clonotype was picked up a small number of times. V gene TRBV18 combines with J gene TRBJ2-1, with TRBD2 matching over 12 bases. With V trimmed by 3 bases and J by 6 bases, 3 bases remained unmatched. This CDR3 has 15 amino acids. Germline CDR1 KGHSH, CDR2 LQKENI. The CDR3 sequence: CASSPLAGGLNEQFF. In nucleotides, the CDR3 is TGTGCCAGCTCACCCCTAGCGGGGGGGCTCAATGAGCAGTTCTTC. Full variable domain (remainder filled in from reference TRBV18 and TRBJ2-1): NAGVMQNPRHLVRRRGQEARLRCSPMKGHSHVYWYRQLPEEGLKFMVYLQKENIIDESGMPKERFSAEFPKEGPSILRIQQVVRGDSAAYFCASSPLAGGLNEQFFGPGTRLTVL.

This clonotype was found many times. This chain links TRBV12-3 or TRBV12-4 with TRBJ1-5; unclear D gene. Trimming cost V 5 bases and J 0 bases, with 11 bases left between them. The CDR3 totals 15 residues. CDR3 loop: CASSHGRNSNQPQHF. The CDR3 DNA follows: TGTGCCAGCAGTCATGGACGGAATAGCAATCAGCCCCAGCATTTT.